This TCR beta chain was sequenced for a study of T cells in Graves' hyperthyroidism and ophthalmopathy. The CDR3 contains 19 residues. Germline V lookup: CDR1 MNHEY, CDR2 SVGAGI. The V gene end was trimmed by 0 bases and the J gene end by 6 bases; junction bases not matched to a gene: 9. Researchers amplified the TCR beta CDR3 regions from RNA transcripts. First-round RT-PCR targeting the TCR CDR3 was performed with the HTBI primer set. Each CDR3 protein gets one entry after TCRdb re-called the multiplex PCR reads with MiXCR. The sample lists hundreds of thousands of distinct CDR3 sequences, 13% to 15% occurring once.

Sample: blood. The chain recombines TRBV6-5 with TRBJ2-1; 15 bases fit TRBD2. This clonotype originated in a woman aged 50 to 65 with Graves' ophthalmopathy. This chain's CDR3 is CASSYSGLAGGREFNEQFF. CDR3 nucleotide sequence: TGTGCCAGCAGTTACTCTGGACTAGCGGGAGGGAGGGAATTCAATGAGCAGTTCTTC.